This is a list of T cell receptor beta chains from one sample in a study of T cells in Graves' hyperthyroidism and ophthalmopathy. TCRdb re-called the multiplex PCR reads through MiXCR, storing one row per CDR3 protein. This table has approximately 590,000 distinct CDR3 sequences, 15% to 18% appearing once. The sequenced sample consisted of blood. Source of these receptors: a woman in her 30s with Graves' hyperthyroidism. CDR3s include the opening cysteine and the closing phenylalanine or tryptophan. A D gene is named only where the DNA matches it firmly. Rows give clone size only sometimes, using once, few, many, or a class for an expanded clone.

j_call: TRBJ1-2
clone_size: -
d_call: -
v_call: TRBV19
cdr3_nt: TGTGCCAGCTCGACCCCGGGGTACCACGCTAACTATGGCTACACCTTC
cdr3_aa: CASSTPGYHANYGYTF

j_call: TRBJ2-7
clone_size: many
d_call: TRBD1
v_call: TRBV20-1
cdr3_nt: TGCAGTGCCCCGAACCCCGGACAGGCTGCCTACGAGCAGTACTTC
cdr3_aa: CSAPNPGQAAYEQYF

j_call: TRBJ2-1
clone_size: few
d_call: TRBD1
v_call: TRBV18
cdr3_nt: TGTGCCAGCGCGGGGACAGGGGAAGCCAATGAGCAGTTCTTC
cdr3_aa: CASAGTGEANEQFF

j_call: TRBJ2-3
clone_size: many
d_call: TRBD2
v_call: TRBV28
cdr3_nt: TGTGCCAGCAGCGAGCCGGGACTAGCGTCCCGGTGGGTCACAGATACGCAGTATTTT
cdr3_aa: CASSEPGLASRWVTDTQYF

j_call: TRBJ2-7
clone_size: -
d_call: TRBD1
v_call: TRBV10-3
cdr3_nt: TGTGCCACACAGGGGAGAGCCTTTTACGAGCAGTACTTC
cdr3_aa: CATQGRAFYEQYF

j_call: TRBJ2-4
clone_size: few
d_call: -
v_call: TRBV10-3
cdr3_nt: TGTGCCATCAGTGTAACGGGGAACATTCAGTACTTC
cdr3_aa: CAISVTGNIQYF

j_call: TRBJ2-7
clone_size: many
d_call: -
v_call: TRBV27
cdr3_nt: TGTGCCAGCAGTTTAGGACGGACGCACGAGCAGTACTTC
cdr3_aa: CASSLGRTHEQYF

j_call: TRBJ2-7
clone_size: few
d_call: TRBD2
v_call: TRBV9
cdr3_nt: TGTGCCAGCAGCGTAGCCAGCGGGAGGTACGAGCAGTACTTC
cdr3_aa: CASSVASGRYEQYF

j_call: TRBJ2-7
clone_size: many
d_call: TRBD1
v_call: TRBV5-5
cdr3_nt: TGTGCCAGCAGCCCCCGGGACAGGAACACCTACGAGCAGTACTTC
cdr3_aa: CASSPRDRNTYEQYF

j_call: TRBJ2-1
clone_size: many
d_call: TRBD2
v_call: TRBV20-1
cdr3_nt: TGCAGTGCTACTCGTCCGGGACTAGCGAAGAATGAGCAGTTCTTC
cdr3_aa: CSATRPGLAKNEQFF

j_call: TRBJ2-3
clone_size: many
d_call: TRBD2
v_call: TRBV30
cdr3_nt: TGTGCCTGTGGTGAGTTAGCGGGACCCACAGATACGCAGTATTTT
cdr3_aa: CACGELAGPTDTQYF

j_call: TRBJ2-7
clone_size: many
d_call: TRBD2
v_call: TRBV20-1
cdr3_nt: TGCAGTGCTACTAGCGGGAGAGAGTCCTCCTACGAGCAGTACTTC
cdr3_aa: CSATSGRESSYEQYF

j_call: TRBJ2-1
clone_size: few
d_call: TRBD2
v_call: TRBV18
cdr3_nt: TGTGCCAGCTCACCGGCCAGCGGGGGGTTGGGGCAGTTCTTC
cdr3_aa: CASSPASGGLGQFF

j_call: TRBJ1-1
clone_size: -
d_call: -
v_call: TRBV20-1
cdr3_nt: TGCAGTGCCCTTGGACAGAGGAACACTGAAGCTTTCTTT
cdr3_aa: CSALGQRNTEAFF

j_call: TRBJ2-7
clone_size: few
d_call: -
v_call: TRBV6-5
cdr3_nt: TGTGCCAGCAGTTACTTCAGTGCGGGTGGGGGGGAGCAGTACTTC
cdr3_aa: CASSYFSAGGGEQYF

j_call: TRBJ1-2
clone_size: many
d_call: -
v_call: TRBV30
cdr3_nt: TGTGCCTGGACGCCAGGGGTTGGGTATGGCTACACCTTC
cdr3_aa: CAWTPGVGYGYTF

j_call: TRBJ2-3
clone_size: many
d_call: TRBD2
v_call: TRBV2
cdr3_nt: TGTGCCAGCAGTACAGGGTGGACTAGCGTGGCAGATACGCAGTATTTT
cdr3_aa: CASSTGWTSVADTQYF

j_call: TRBJ2-2
clone_size: many
d_call: -
v_call: TRBV2
cdr3_nt: TGTGCCAGCAAATCAGCGAGCACGAACACCGGGGAGCTGTTTTTT
cdr3_aa: CASKSASTNTGELFF

j_call: TRBJ2-4
clone_size: -
d_call: TRBD2
v_call: TRBV2
cdr3_nt: TGTGCCAGCAGTGAAGTGGGACTAGCGGGAGGTAACATTCAGTACTTC
cdr3_aa: CASSEVGLAGGNIQYF

j_call: TRBJ2-3
clone_size: few
d_call: TRBD1
v_call: TRBV6-6
cdr3_nt: TGTGCCAGCAGTTACGGGGGGACAGGCCGCACAGATACGCAGTATTTT
cdr3_aa: CASSYGGTGRTDTQYF

j_call: TRBJ2-4
clone_size: few
d_call: -
v_call: TRBV28
cdr3_nt: TGTGCCAGCAGTTTTCGAATCGGGGTCGAAAACATTCAGTACTTC
cdr3_aa: CASSFRIGVENIQYF

j_call: TRBJ2-1
clone_size: few
d_call: -
v_call: TRBV5-1
cdr3_nt: TGCGCCAGCAGCTTTATCCGCAATGAGCAGTTCTTC
cdr3_aa: CASSFIRNEQFF

j_call: TRBJ2-7
clone_size: many
d_call: -
v_call: TRBV30
cdr3_nt: TGTGCCTGGAGCCCGTCGGGCTTCTTCGAGCAGTACTTC
cdr3_aa: CAWSPSGFFEQYF

j_call: TRBJ2-5
clone_size: few
d_call: TRBD2
v_call: TRBV28
cdr3_nt: TGTGCCAGCCAAGAATACATACAGGGCGCCGGACTAGCTGGAGAGACCCAGTACTTC
cdr3_aa: CASQEYIQGAGLAGETQYF

j_call: TRBJ2-7
clone_size: many
d_call: TRBD2
v_call: TRBV28
cdr3_nt: TGTGCCAGCAGCATAAGACTAGCAGTCTCCTACGAGCAGTACTTC
cdr3_aa: CASSIRLAVSYEQYF